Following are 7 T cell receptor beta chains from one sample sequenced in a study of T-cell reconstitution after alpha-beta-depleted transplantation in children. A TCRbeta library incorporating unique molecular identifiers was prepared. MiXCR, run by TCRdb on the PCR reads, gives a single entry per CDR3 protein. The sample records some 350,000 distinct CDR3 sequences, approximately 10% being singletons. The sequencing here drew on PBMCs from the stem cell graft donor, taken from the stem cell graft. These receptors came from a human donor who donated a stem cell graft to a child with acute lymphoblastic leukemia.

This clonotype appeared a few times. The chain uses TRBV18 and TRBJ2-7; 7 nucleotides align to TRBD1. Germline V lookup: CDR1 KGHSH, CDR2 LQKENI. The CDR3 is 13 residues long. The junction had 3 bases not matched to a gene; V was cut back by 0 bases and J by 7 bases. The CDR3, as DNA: TGTGCCAGCTCACCACCGACAGGGAGAGAGCAGTACTTC. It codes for CASSPPTGREQYF.

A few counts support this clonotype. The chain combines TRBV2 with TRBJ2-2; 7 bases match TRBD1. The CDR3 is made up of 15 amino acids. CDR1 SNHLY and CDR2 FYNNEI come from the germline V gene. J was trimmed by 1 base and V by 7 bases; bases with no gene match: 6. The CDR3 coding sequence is TGTGCCAGCACTGGAGACAGGGTGAACACCGGGGAGCTGTTTTTT. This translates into CASTGDRVNTGELFF.

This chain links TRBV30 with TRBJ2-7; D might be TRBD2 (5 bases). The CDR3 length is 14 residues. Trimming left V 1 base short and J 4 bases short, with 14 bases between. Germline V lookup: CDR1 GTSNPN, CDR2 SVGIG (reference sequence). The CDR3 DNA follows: TGTGCCTGGAGTGCCCGGACTGGTGATTACGAGCAGTACTTC. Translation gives CAWSARTGDYEQYF.

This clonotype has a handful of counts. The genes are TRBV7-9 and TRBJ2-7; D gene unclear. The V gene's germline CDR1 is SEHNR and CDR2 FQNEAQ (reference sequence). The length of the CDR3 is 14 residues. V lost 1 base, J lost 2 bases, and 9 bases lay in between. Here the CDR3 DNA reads TGTGCCAGCAGCTTAGACTTAAAGACCTACGAGCAGTACTTC. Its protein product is CASSLDLKTYEQYF.

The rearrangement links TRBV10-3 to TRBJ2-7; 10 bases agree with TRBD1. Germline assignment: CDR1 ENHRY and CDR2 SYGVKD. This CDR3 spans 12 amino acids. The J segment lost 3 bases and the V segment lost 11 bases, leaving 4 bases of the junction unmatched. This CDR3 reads CALGDRGYEQYF. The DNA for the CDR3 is TGTGCCCTCGGGGACAGGGGCTACGAGCAGTACTTC.

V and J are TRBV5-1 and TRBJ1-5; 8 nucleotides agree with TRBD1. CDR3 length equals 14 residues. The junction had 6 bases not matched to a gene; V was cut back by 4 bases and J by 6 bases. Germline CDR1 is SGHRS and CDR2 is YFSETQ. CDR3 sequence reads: CASSIQGAGQPQHF. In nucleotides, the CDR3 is TGCGCCAGCAGCATTCAGGGGGCAGGTCAGCCCCAGCATTTT.

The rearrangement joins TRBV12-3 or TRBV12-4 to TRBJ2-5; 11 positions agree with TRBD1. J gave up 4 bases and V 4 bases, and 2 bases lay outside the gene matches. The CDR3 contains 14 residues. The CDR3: CASSWTGGAETQYF. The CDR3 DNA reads TGTGCCAGCAGTTGGACAGGGGGCGCAGAGACCCAGTACTTC.